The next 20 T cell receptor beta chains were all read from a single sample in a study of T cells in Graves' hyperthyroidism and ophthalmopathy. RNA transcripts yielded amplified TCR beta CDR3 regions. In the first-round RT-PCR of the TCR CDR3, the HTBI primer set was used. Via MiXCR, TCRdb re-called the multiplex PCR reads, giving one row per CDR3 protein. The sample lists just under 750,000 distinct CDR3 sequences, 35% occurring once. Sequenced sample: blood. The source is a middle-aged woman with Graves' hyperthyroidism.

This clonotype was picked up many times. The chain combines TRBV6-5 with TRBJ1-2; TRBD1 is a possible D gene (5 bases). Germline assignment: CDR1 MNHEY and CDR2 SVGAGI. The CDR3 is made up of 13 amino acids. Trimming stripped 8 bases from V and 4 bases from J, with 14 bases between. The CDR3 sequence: CASGKGIRYGYTF. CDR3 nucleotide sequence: TGTGCCAGCGGAAAGGGGATCCGCTATGGCTACACCTTC.

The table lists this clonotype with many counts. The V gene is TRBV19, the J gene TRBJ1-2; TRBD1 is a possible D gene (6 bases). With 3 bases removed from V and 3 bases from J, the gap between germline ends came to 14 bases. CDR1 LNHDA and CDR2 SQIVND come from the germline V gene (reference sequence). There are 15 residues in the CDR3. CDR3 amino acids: CASSIGGSLYYGYTF. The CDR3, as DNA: TGTGCCAGTAGTATTGGGGGCAGCCTCTACTATGGCTACACCTTC.

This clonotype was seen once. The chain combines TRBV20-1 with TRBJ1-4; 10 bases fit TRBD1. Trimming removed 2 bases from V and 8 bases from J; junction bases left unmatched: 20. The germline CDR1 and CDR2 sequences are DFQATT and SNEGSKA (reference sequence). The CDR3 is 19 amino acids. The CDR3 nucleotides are TGCAGTGCTAGATCCCCGGTTCACAGGACAGGGGGGAACTGGGAAAAACTGTTTTTT. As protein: CSARSPVHRTGGNWEKLFF.

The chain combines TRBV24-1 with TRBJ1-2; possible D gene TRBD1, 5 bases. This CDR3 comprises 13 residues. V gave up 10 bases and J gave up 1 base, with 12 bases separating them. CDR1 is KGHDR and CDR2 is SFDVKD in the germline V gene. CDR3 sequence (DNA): TGTGCCACAGGGACCGGTGATAACTATGGCTACACCTTC. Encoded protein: CATGTGDNYGYTF.

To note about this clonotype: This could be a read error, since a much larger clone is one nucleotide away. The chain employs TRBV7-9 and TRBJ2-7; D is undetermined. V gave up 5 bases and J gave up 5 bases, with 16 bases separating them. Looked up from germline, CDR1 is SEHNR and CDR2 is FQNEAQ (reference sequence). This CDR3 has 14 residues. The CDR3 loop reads CASSVSPWSHEQYF. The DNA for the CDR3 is TGTGCCAGCAGCGTATCCCCGTGGTCCCACGAGCAGTACTTC.

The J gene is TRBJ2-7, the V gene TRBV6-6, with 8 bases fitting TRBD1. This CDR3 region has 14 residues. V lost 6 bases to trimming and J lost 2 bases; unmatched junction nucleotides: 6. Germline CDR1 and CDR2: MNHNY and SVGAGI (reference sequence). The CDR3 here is CASRKTGQAYEQYF. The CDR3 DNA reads TGTGCCAGCAGAAAGACGGGACAGGCCTACGAGCAGTACTTC.

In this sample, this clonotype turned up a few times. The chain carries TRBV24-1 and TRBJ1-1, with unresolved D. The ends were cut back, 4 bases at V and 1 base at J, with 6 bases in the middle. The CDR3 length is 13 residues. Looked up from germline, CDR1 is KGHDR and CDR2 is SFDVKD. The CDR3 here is CATSDLENTEAFF. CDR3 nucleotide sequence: TGTGCCACCAGTGACTTAGAGAACACTGAAGCTTTCTTT.

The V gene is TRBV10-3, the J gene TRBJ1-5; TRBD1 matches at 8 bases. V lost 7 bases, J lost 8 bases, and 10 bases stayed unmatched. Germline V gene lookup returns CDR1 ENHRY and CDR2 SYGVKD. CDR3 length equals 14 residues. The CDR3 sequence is CAIKDPGQEKPQHF. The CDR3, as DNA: TGTGCCATCAAGGACCCGGGACAGGAGAAGCCCCAGCATTTT.

CDR3 sequence reads: CSVPGRLAGKETQYF. The CDR3 nucleotides read TGCAGTGTTCCAGGGAGGCTAGCGGGGAAGGAGACCCAGTACTTC. The chain links TRBV20-1 to TRBJ2-5; 9 bases match TRBD2. The ends lost 7 bases at V and 5 bases at J; junction bases unmatched: 14. The V gene's germline CDR1 is DFQATT and CDR2 SNEGSKA (reference sequence). The CDR3 extends over 15 amino acids.

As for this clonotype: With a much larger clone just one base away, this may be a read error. The CDR3, as DNA: TGTGCCATCAGTTGGGGGAGCGGCTACACCTTC. This translates into CAISWGSGYTF. This chain joins TRBV10-3 and TRBJ1-2; the D gene is possibly TRBD1 (5 bases). Per germline, CDR1 ENHRY and CDR2 SYGVKD. V shed 5 bases and J shed 8 bases, with 9 bases lying between them. This CDR3 spans 11 amino acids.

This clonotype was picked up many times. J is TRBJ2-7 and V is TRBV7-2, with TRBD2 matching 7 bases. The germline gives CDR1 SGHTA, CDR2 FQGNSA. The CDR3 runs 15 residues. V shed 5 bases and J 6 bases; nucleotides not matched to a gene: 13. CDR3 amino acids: CASSLEWGGMIEQYF. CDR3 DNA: TGTGCCAGCAGCCTGGAATGGGGGGGAATGATCGAGCAGTACTTC.

The DNA of the CDR3 is TGCGCCAGCAGCTCCCGACAGGGTCCGGTCGCCGGGGAGCTGTTTTTT. Residues: CASSSRQGPVAGELFF. The gene calls are TRBV5-1 and TRBJ2-2, with TRBD1 matching over 7 bases. The CDR3 is 16 residues long. J was trimmed by 6 bases and V by 3 bases; bases with no gene match: 11. Germline loops: CDR1 SGHRS, CDR2 YFSETQ.

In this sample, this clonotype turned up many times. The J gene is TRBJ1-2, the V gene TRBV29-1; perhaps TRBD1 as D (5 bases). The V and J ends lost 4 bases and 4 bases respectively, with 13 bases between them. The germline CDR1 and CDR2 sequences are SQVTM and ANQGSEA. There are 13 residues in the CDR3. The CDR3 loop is CSVGFREAYGYTF. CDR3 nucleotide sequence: TGCAGCGTTGGGTTCAGGGAGGCCTATGGCTACACCTTC.

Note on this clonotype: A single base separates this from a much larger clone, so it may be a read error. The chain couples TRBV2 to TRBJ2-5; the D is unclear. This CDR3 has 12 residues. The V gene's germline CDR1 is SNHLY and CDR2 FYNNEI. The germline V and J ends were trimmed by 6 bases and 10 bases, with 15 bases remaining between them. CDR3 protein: CASSPHDVIQYF. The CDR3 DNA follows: TGTGCCAGCAGCCCCCATGACGTGATCCAGTACTTC.

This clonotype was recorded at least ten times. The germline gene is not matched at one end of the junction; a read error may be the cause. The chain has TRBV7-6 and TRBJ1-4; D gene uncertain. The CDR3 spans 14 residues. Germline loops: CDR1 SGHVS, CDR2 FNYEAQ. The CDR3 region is CASSLDPTSEKLFF. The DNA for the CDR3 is TGTGCCAGCAGCTTGGACCCCACTAGTGAAAAACTGTTTTTT.

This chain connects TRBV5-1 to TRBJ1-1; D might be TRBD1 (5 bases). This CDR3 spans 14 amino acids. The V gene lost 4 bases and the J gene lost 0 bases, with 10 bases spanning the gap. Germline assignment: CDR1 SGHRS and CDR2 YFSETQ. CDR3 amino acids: CASSGGVMNTEAFF. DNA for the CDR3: TGCGCCAGCAGCGGGGGGGTCATGAACACTGAAGCTTTCTTT.

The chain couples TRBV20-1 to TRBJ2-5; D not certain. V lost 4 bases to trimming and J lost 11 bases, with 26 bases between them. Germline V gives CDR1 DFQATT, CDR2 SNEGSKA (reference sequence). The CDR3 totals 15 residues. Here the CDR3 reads CSAIRTGFKADTQYF. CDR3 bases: TGCAGTGCTATAAGGACGGGCTTTAAGGCAGATACGCAGTACTTC.

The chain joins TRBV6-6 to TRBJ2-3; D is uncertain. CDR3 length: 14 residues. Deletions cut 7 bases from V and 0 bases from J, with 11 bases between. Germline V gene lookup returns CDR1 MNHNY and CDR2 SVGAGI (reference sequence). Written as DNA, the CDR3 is TGTGCCAGCACCGTAGCAGATAGCACAGATACGCAGTATTTT. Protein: CASTVADSTDTQYF.

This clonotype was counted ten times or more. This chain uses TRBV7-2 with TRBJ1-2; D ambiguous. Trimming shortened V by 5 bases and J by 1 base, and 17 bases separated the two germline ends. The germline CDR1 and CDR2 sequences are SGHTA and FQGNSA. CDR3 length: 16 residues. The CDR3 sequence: CASSGGPSGLNYGYTF. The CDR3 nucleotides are TGTGCCAGCAGCGGAGGACCATCGGGCCTTAACTATGGCTACACCTTC.

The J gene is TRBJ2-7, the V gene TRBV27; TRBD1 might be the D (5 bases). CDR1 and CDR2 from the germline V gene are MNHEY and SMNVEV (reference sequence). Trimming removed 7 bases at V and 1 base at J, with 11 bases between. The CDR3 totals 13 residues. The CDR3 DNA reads TGTGCCAGCACCCGAAAGGGGTCCTACGAGCAGTACTTC. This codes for CASTRKGSYEQYF.